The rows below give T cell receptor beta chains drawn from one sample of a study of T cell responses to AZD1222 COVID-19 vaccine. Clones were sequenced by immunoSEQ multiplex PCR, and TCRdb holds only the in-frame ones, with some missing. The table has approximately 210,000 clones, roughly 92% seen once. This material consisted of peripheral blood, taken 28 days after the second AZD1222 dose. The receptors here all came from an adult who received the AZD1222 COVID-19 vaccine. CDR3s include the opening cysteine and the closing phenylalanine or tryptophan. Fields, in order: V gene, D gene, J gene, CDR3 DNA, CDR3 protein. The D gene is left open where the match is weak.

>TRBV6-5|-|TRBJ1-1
TGTGCCAGCAGCCTTGCCGGGACGGCAGCTGAAGCTTTCTTT
CASSLAGTAAEAFF
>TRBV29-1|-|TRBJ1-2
TGCAGCTATCTAAGCTCGTTGCACTATGGCTACACCTTC
CSYLSSLHYGYTF
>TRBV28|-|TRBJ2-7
TGTGCCAGCAGTTTATTAGGCTCTGGACCCTCCTACGAGCAGTACTTC
CASSLLGSGPSYEQYF
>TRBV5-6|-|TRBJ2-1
TGTGCCAGCAGCGACTACTATAGCGAGAACTACAATGAGCAGTTCTTC
CASSDYYSENYNEQFF
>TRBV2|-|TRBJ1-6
TGTGCCAGCCATTTGGCAGAGAATTCACCCCTCCACTTT
CASHLAENSPLHF
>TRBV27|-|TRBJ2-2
TGTGCCAGCAGTTTTTGGGGCAGACTAATTGGGACCGGGGAGCTGTTTTTT
CASSFWGRLIGTGELFF
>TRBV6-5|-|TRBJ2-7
TGTGCCAGCAGTTACTCCCGCGGCTACGAGCAGTACTTC
CASSYSRGYEQYF
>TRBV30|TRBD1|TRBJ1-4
TGTGCCTGGAGTGCACAGGGGGCTGGTGCAACTAATGAAAAACTGTTTTTT
CAWSAQGAGATNEKLFF
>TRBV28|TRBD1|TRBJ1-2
TGTGCCAGCAGTAGGACAGGGTCGATAGGCTACACCTTC
CASSRTGSIGYTF
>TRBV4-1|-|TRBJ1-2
TGCGCCAGCAGCCAAGTGGGGGTCGGTGGCTACACCTTC
CASSQVGVGGYTF